This TCR beta chain emerged from a study of CD4 T cells in relation to SARS-CoV-2 and coronaviruses. The unexposed donors gave CD4+ T cells in about 2011-2019, prior to COVID-19. After about ten days of culture, CD4+ T cells were isolated. Cells permitting, SARS-CoV-2 S/N and four cold-coronavirus spikes were tested on unexposed-donor CD4+ T cells. Study findings and constraints: No crossreactivity against non-spike viral proteins was tested here. Around 62% of donors had memory CD4+ clonotypes crossrecognizing SARS-CoV-2 and common cold coronavirus spike.

TCRdb's copy holds only in-frame clones and misses some; the assay was immunoSEQ multiplex PCR. The data show 23,000 or so clones, with around 74% seen just once and about an eighth held by the top ten. A note on this clone: Its cognate antigen is unknown.

Trimming cost V 5 bases and J 0 bases; bases outside gene matches: 3. The CDR3 totals 15 residues. Germline lookup yields CDR1 KGHSH and CDR2 LQKENI. The J gene is TRBJ1-3, the V gene TRBV18; 8 bases agree with TRBD1. The sequenced sample was CD4+ T cells from PBMCs, cultured in vitro. This TCR came from a human donor in good health. The CDR3 is CASSFGQGSGNTIYF. The DNA for the CDR3 is TGTGCCAGCTCATTCGGACAGGGCTCTGGAAACACCATATATTTT.